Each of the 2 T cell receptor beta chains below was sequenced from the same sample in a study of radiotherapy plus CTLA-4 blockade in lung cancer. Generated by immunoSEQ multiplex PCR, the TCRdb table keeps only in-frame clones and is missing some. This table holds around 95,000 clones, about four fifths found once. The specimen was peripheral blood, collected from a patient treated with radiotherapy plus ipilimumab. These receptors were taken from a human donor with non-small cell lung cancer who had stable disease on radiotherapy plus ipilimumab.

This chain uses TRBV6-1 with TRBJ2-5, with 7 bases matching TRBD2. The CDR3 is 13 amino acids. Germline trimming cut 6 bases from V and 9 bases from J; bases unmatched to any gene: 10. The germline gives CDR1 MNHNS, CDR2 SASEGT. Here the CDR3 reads CASRPSGPAAQYF. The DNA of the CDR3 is TGTGCCAGCAGGCCTAGCGGCCCCGCGGCCCAGTACTTC.

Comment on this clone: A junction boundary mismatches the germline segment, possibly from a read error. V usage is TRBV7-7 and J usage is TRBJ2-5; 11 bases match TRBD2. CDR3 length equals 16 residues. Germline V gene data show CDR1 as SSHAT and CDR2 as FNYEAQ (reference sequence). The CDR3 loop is CASSDVSGRGQETQYF. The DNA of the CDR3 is TGTGCTAGCAGCGACGTTAGCGGGAGGGGTCAAGAGACCCAGTACTTC. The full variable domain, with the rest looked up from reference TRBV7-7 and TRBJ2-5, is GAGVSQSPRYKVTKRGQDVTLRCDPISSHATLYWYQQALGQGPEFLTYFNYEAQPDKSGLPSDRFSAERPEGSISTLTIQRTEQRDSAMYRCASSDVSGRGQETQYFGPGTRLLVL.